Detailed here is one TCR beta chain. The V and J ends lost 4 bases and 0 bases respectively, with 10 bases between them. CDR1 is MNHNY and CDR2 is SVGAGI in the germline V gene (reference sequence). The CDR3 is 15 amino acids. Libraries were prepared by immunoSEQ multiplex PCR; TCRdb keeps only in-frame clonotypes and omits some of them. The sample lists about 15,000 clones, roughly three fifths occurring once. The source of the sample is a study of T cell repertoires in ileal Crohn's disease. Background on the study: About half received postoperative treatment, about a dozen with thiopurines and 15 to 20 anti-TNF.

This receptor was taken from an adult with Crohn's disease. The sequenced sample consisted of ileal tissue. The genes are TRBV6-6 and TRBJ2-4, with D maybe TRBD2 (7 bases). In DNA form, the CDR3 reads TGTGCCAGCAGTTTAAGGGGGGGAGCCAAAAACATTCAGTACTTC. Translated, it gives CASSLRGGAKNIQYF.